This TCR beta chain was sequenced in a study of cytomegalovirus exposure and HLA in healthy donors. Amplification used 60 Vbeta primers and 13 Jbeta primers. The repertoire was sequenced with immunoSEQ multiplex PCR; TCRdb's copy has only in-frame clones and lacks some. The top ten hold about 6.7% of the sample, which has about 140,000 clones, around 9% seen once. Germline V gene lookup returns CDR1 SGHDT and CDR2 YYEEEE. The CDR3 contains 15 residues. The V gene lost 4 bases and the J gene lost 4 bases, with 17 bases spanning the gap. This receptor was obtained from a middle-aged woman in good health and CMV-seropositive. The chain joins TRBV5-6 to TRBJ1-2; weak D call: TRBD1 (6 bases). Sequencing used PBMCs. The CDR3 DNA reads as TGTGCCAGCAGCGGGGGGGGGCCCGATGGCTATGGCTACACCTTC. Its translation is CASSGGGPDGYGYTF.